This T cell receptor beta chain came from a study of blood T cell repertoires in COVID-19 (dated by TCRdb to about 2020). General notes on the study: The collaborator samples originated in the United States, Italy and Spain and spanned the acute and convalescent phases of COVID-19. The material from the prospective study consisted of cDNA or gDNA derived from T cells, B-cell-depleted T cells, or PBMCs. Deeply sampled blood TCRbeta repertoires from subjects exposed to, actively infected with, or recovered from COVID-19 were included in the dataset. The repertoires were released in a freely available public database meant as a resource for research on the immune response to SARS-CoV-2. Samples were obtained from the ongoing ImmuneRACE study (first 160 participants) and from roughly 1,300 subjects provided by 6 global collaborators. The sample metadata nearly always contained a de-identified subject ID, COVID-19 status, age in years and sex. Where available, HLA class I and class II types were taken from metadata supplied by the sample provider and were not determined by assay-based typing.

TCRbeta CDR3 regions were amplified from genomic DNA using the immunoSEQ Assay, a bias-controlled multiplex PCR. Concerning the study's data processing: The number of nucleated cells in each sample was estimated by amplification of reference gene primers within the assay. To quantify the absolute abundance of each unique TCRbeta CDR3 rearrangement, sequence reads were collapsed and filtered. Productive Simpson clonality was computed per sample as the square root of Simpson's diversity index over productive rearrangements. The clones in this table, taken by TCRdb from immuneACCESS, are in-frame only. Not every clone is retained; where verified, under half of the shortfall comes from an unresolved V gene, and the cause of the rest is unknown. That table furnishes V, J and clone size, whereas the DNA furnished D and trimming. This sample is represented by under 300,000 clones; approximately 79% of them were singletons. In total, the top ten clones hold around 4.1% of the sample.

This clone appeared a few times. Its antigen remains unidentified. No much larger clonotype is one base removed from it; base qualities were not supplied. The germline V gene (reference sequence) gives CDR1 as MNHNY and CDR2 as SVGAGI. The CDR3 spans 14 residues, from the cysteine through the phenylalanine. Only the CDR3 DNA is retained, 42 bases long and in frame from the first base. Trimming accounts for 0 bases at V and 7 bases at J, while the number of junction bases matched to no gene is 3. General findings and caveats noted by the study authors: The amount of clinical and demographic metadata varied by source and participant and was provided uncurated.

Collaborating institutions collected whole blood in K2EDTA tubes following their own protocols. For TCRbeta analysis, collaborator samples were shipped as frozen whole blood, as isolated PBMCs, or as DNA extracted from either sample type. Sequenced sample: peripheral blood. Rearrangement joined TRBV6-6 to TRBJ1-5, and TRBD1 aligns with 7 junction nucleotides. The origin of this receptor is a woman between 40 and 55 years old with active or convalescent COVID-19. The sequence in DNA is TGTGCCAGCAGTTACTCGACAGGGAGACAGCCCCAGCATTTT. It translates to CASSYSTGRQPQHF.